A selection of T cell receptor beta chains follows, all from one sample in a study of T-cell memory formation after mild COVID-19. Via MiXCR, TCRdb re-called the 5' RACE reads, giving one row per CDR3 protein. The data show tens of thousands of distinct CDR3 sequences, approximately 16% seen once. Input material: PBMCs or a T cell subset sorted from them (not recorded which). The receptors were sampled from an adult woman who had mild COVID-19 (a few samples of this study predate the infection). Cell type and time point are not known. Both conserved end residues are part of each CDR3. The D gene is left open where the match is weak. Expanded clones get a size class; other rows say once, few or many, or leave the size out.

v_gene	d_gene	j_gene	abundance	CDR3nt	CDR3aa
TRBV20-1	NA	TRBJ2-1	NA	TGCAGTGCTAGAGTGGCGCTAAATGAGCAGTTCTTC	CSARVALNEQFF
TRBV29-1	TRBD2	TRBJ2-3	NA	TGCAGCGTGGGGACTAGCGGGATTTCAGATACGCAGTATTTT	CSVGTSGISDTQYF
TRBV4-3	TRBD2	TRBJ2-1	once	TGCGCCAGCAGGGAGGCCCCACCGGGACTAGCGCTTGGAGAGCAGTTCTTC	CASREAPPGLALGEQFF
TRBV4-3	NA	TRBJ2-3	NA	TGCGCCAGCAGCCAAGTACAGGGGGGGAGCACAGATACGCAGTATTTT	CASSQVQGGSTDTQYF
TRBV7-9	NA	TRBJ2-1	NA	TGTGCCAGCAGCTTAGACCCCTACAATGAGCAGTTCTTC	CASSLDPYNEQFF
TRBV4-2	TRBD1	TRBJ1-2	NA	TGTGCCAGCAGCCAGGGACAGGGGGACTTTGTGGGTGGCTACACCTTC	CASSQGQGDFVGGYTF
TRBV4-1	TRBD2	TRBJ2-6	few	TGCGCCAGCAGCGAGTGGGGAGGGACCAACGTCCTGACTTTC	CASSEWGGTNVLTF
TRBV7-9	NA	TRBJ2-7	few	TGTGCCAGCTCTCTAATTGGGTCCTACGAGCAGTACTTC	CASSLIGSYEQYF
TRBV6-2/TRBV6-3	NA	TRBJ2-2	NA	TGTGCCAGCAACGGGGTAACGAACACCGGGGAGCTGTTTTTT	CASNGVTNTGELFF
TRBV19	NA	TRBJ2-7	NA	TGTGCCAGTAGTAGGACATGGGGCTACGAGCAGTACTTC	CASSRTWGYEQYF
TRBV4-1	NA	TRBJ1-1	NA	TGCGCCAGCAGCCAGTTTTCTGGGGGATTCTACACTGAAGCTTTCTTT	CASSQFSGGFYTEAFF
TRBV5-1	TRBD2	TRBJ2-3	few	TGCGCCAGCAGCTTGGATCCGGGACTAACGGATACGCAGTATTTT	CASSLDPGLTDTQYF
TRBV7-7	TRBD1	TRBJ2-7	few	TGTGCTAGCAGCTTAGGTGAGATAGGGGACAGTGGCTACGAGCAGTACTTC	CASSLGEIGDSGYEQYF
TRBV12-3/TRBV12-4	NA	TRBJ2-7	NA	TGTGCCAGCAGTTTTTTCGCAGGGATAAGCTACGAGCAGTACTTC	CASSFFAGISYEQYF
TRBV11-2	NA	TRBJ2-1	few	TGTGCCAGCAGCTTAGCTATCGGGAATGAGCAGTTCTTC	CASSLAIGNEQFF
TRBV12-3/TRBV12-4	NA	TRBJ2-1	many	TGTGCCAGCTCAACAAGCAATGAGCAGTTCTTC	CASSTSNEQFF
TRBV6-2/TRBV6-3	TRBD2	TRBJ2-7	few	TGTGCCAGCAGCCAAACTAGCGGCCAGTCCTACGAGCAGTACTTC	CASSQTSGQSYEQYF
TRBV7-3	TRBD2	TRBJ2-2	few	TGTGCCAGCAGCTTACTAGCGGGCGACTTCACCGGGGAGCTGTTTTTT	CASSLLAGDFTGELFF
TRBV13	NA	TRBJ1-1	NA	TGTGCCAGCAGCTTAGATAGGGTCGGCGCTGAAGCTTTCTTT	CASSLDRVGAEAFF
TRBV20-1	NA	TRBJ2-7	few	TGCAGTGCTAGAGATATAGAGGGGTCCTCCTACGAGCAGTACTTC	CSARDIEGSSYEQYF
TRBV7-3	TRBD2	TRBJ2-3	many	TGTGCCAGCAGCCCGGGACTAGCGGGAGGCCCTGGGAATACGCAGTATTTT	CASSPGLAGGPGNTQYF
TRBV7-9	NA	TRBJ2-5	many	TGTGCCAGCAGCTACGTTTCCGCGGTCTGGGAAGAGACCCAGTACTTC	CASSYVSAVWEETQYF
TRBV13	NA	TRBJ1-1	NA	TGTGCCAGCAGCTTCGGACAGCCCCAAGGCGCCGCTGAAGCTTTCTTT	CASSFGQPQGAAEAFF
TRBV4-1	NA	TRBJ2-7	many	TGCGCCAGCAGCCAAGGGGTGTCAGGGGCTACCTACGAGCAGTACTTC	CASSQGVSGATYEQYF
TRBV5-1	TRBD1	TRBJ2-3	few	TGCGCCAGCAGCTTCGGACAGGGGACAGATACGCAGTATTTT	CASSFGQGTDTQYF
TRBV5-1	NA	TRBJ2-5	few	TGCGCCAGCAGCTTGGGTGCAGAAAGACCGGAGACCCAGTACTTC	CASSLGAERPETQYF
TRBV6-5	TRBD2	TRBJ2-3	NA	TGTGCCAGCAGTGAAGCTCCCGGGACTAGCGGCACAGATACGCAGTATTTT	CASSEAPGTSGTDTQYF
TRBV29-1	NA	TRBJ1-2	few	TGCAGCGCCTACCTACCCACAGGGTACTATGGCTACACCTTC	CSAYLPTGYYGYTF
TRBV12-3/TRBV12-4	TRBD1	TRBJ2-1	few	TGTGCCAGCAGTTTTCCGACAGGGGTGGGTGAGCAGTTCTTC	CASSFPTGVGEQFF
TRBV5-1	TRBD1	TRBJ1-4	NA	TGCGCCAGCAGCCCGGCTGGGACAGGGGTCATAGAAAAACTGTTTTTT	CASSPAGTGVIEKLFF
TRBV7-2	NA	TRBJ2-2	few	TGTGCCAGCAGCTTAGAGCCCGGGGCCGGGGAGCTGTTTTTT	CASSLEPGAGELFF